Here is one TCR beta chain with its context. Its antigen is undetermined. Libraries were prepared by immunoSEQ multiplex PCR; TCRdb keeps only in-frame clonotypes and omits some of them. The table lists some 74,000 clones, about 82% of them singletons. The germline V gene encodes CDR1 LNHDA and CDR2 SQIVND (reference sequence). The CDR3 extends over 13 amino acids. Trimming removed 5 bases from V and 4 bases from J, with 9 bases in between. This record belongs to a study of OX40 agonist ivuxolimab in advanced cancers. On the study more broadly: Head and neck, renal cell, melanoma or hepatocellular carcinoma were the cancers that dose-escalation patients had. General study findings and limits: Partial responders dosed at 0.1-3.0 mg/kg displayed clonal expansion ranking among the lowest. Relative to CD4+ cells, CD8+ T cells on average had more expanded clones.

The chain joins TRBV19 to TRBJ2-1; tentative D call: TRBD1 (5 bases). Here the sequenced sample was CD4+ or CD8+ T cells sorted from blood, taken in a trial of the OX40 agonist ivuxolimab. This receptor was identified in an adult with an advanced solid tumor such as melanoma, head and neck, liver or kidney cancer. The chain's CDR3 is CASSGALYNEQFF. DNA of the CDR3: TGTGCCAGTAGTGGGGCCTTATACAATGAGCAGTTCTTC.